This entry features one T cell receptor (beta chain) sequence. Here immunoSEQ multiplex PCR was the method, and the copy in TCRdb shows in-frame clones only, minus some. The table records some 270,000 clones, approximately 83% of them present only once. The data originate from a study of blood T cell repertoires in COVID-19. V shed 0 bases and J shed 4 bases, with 9 bases lying between them. This CDR3 spans 14 amino acids. From germline, CDR1 is SGHAT and CDR2 FQNNGV. The sample taken for sequencing was PBMCs or T cells enriched from blood (not recorded which). The sequence was collected from a man aged 50 to 60 who had recovered from COVID-19. The V call is TRBV11-2, the J call TRBJ2-5; D unclear. For the CDR3, the DNA is TGTGCCAGCAGCTTAGATGCGGTGGTAGAGACCCAGTACTTC. It translates to CASSLDAVVETQYF.